The clone carrying this T cell receptor (beta chain) was found a few times. The germline V gene encodes CDR1 SEHNR and CDR2 FQNEAQ (reference sequence). This CDR3 region has 14 residues. Trimming removed 7 bases from V and 7 bases from J, with 16 bases in between. The data belong to a study of cytomegalovirus exposure and HLA in healthy donors. Primers for the PCR totalled 60 Vbeta and 13 Jbeta. Clones were read by immunoSEQ multiplex PCR, and TCRdb kept only the in-frame ones, dropping some. The repertoire consists of 100,000 to 150,000 clones, with roughly 80% occurring once and the leading ten covering around 4.2%.

The chain recombines TRBV7-9 with TRBJ1-4; no firm D call. The sequenced sample was PBMCs. The clonotype originates from a woman aged 40 to 50 in good health and CMV-seronegative. The CDR3 sequence is CASTVRGAAEKLFF. The CDR3 coding sequence is TGTGCCAGCACCGTCCGGGGAGCGGCTGAAAAACTGTTTTTT. The full variable domain, rest sourced from reference TRBV7-9 and TRBJ1-4, is DTGVSQNPRHKITKRGQNVTFRCDPISEHNRLYWYRQTLGQGPEFLTYFQNEAQLEKSRLLSDRFSAERPKGSFSTLEIQRTEQGDSAMYLCASTVRGAAEKLFFGSGTQLSVL.